A single sample gave rise to the 8 T cell receptor beta chains below, sequenced in a study of shared T cell receptors in the human thymus. Generated by immunoSEQ multiplex PCR, the TCRdb table keeps only in-frame clones and is missing some. The sample holds approximately 580,000 clones, about four fifths seen once. The same data also went into a second study, on human thymus T cells.

The sequenced sample was thymocytes. The origin of the receptors is a boy younger than two with a congenital heart defect.

The chain combines TRBV29-1 with TRBJ2-7; 7 bases are a match to TRBD1. Germline V gene sequence: CDR1 SQVTM, CDR2 ANQGSEA. J lost 4 bases, V lost 6 bases, and 6 bases had no gene match. The CDR3 consists of 12 residues. This CDR3 reads CSVKGQQYEQYF. The CDR3 nucleotides read TGCAGCGTCAAGGGACAGCAATACGAGCAGTACTTC.

J is TRBJ1-1 and V is TRBV4-3; D unclear. Germline CDR1 and CDR2: LGHNA and YSLEER. Trimming took off 1 base at V and 3 bases at J, with 9 bases between the two ends. The length of the CDR3 is 14 residues. The chain's CDR3 is CASSQGLGHTEAFF. CDR3 DNA sequence: TGCGCCAGCAGCCAAGGCCTTGGGCACACTGAAGCTTTCTTT.

The chain recombines TRBV19 with TRBJ2-1, with 8 bases identical to TRBD1. CDR1 is LNHDA and CDR2 is SQIVND in the germline V gene (reference sequence). The J segment lost 16 bases and the V segment lost 3 bases, leaving 8 bases of the junction unmatched. The CDR3 loop spans 12 amino acids. The CDR3 bases are TGTGCCAGTAGTATTGGACAGGGAGAGAAATTCTTC. It is translated as CASSIGQGEKFF.

The V and J genes are TRBV18 and TRBJ2-5; tentatively, D is TRBD1 or TRBD2 (5 bases each). Gene TRBJ2-7 matches the end of the DNA better, so the J call may be wrong. Germline CDR1 and CDR2: KGHSH and LQKENI. This CDR3 has 14 residues. Written as DNA, the CDR3 is TGTGCCAGCTCACCTAGGTTGGGGGCCTACGAGCAGTACTTC. Its translation: CASSPRLGAYEQYF.

V usage is TRBV27 and J usage is TRBJ1-2; D might be TRBD1 (5 bases). Germline V gene sequence: CDR1 MNHEY, CDR2 SMNVEV (reference sequence). This CDR3 is 14 amino acids long. Trimming removed 0 bases from V and 5 bases from J, with 10 bases in between. As DNA, the CDR3 is TGTGCCAGCAGTTTATCCGCAGGGTATTATGGCTACACCTTC. As protein: CASSLSAGYYGYTF.

This rearrangement joins TRBV7-9 to TRBJ2-1; D is undetermined. The CDR3 length is 12 residues. Trimming removed 5 bases at V and 6 bases at J, with 8 bases between. Germline CDR1 is SEHNR and CDR2 is FQNEAQ (reference sequence). The DNA for the CDR3 is TGTGCCAGCAGCCGAAGAGTCAATGAGCAGTTCTTC. Its protein product is CASSRRVNEQFF. The full variable domain, its missing parts supplied by reference TRBV7-9 and TRBJ2-1, is DTGVSQNPRHKITKRGQNVTFRCDPISEHNRLYWYRQTLGQGPEFLTYFQNEAQLEKSRLLSDRFSAERPKGSFSTLEIQRTEQGDSAMYLCASSRRVNEQFFGPGTRLTVL.

The CDR3 nucleotides read TGTGCCAGCAGTTACCCTCCGGGGGGAGGTTGCCACGAGCAGTACTTC. This translates into CASSYPPGGGCHEQYF. The chain uses TRBV6-6 and TRBJ2-7; 7 nucleotides match TRBD2. Trimming removed 2 bases from V and 5 bases from J; junction bases left unmatched: 12. CDR3 size: 16 residues. Germline CDR1 MNHNY, CDR2 SVGAGI (reference sequence).

The V call is TRBV30, the J call TRBJ2-1, with 11 bases that match TRBD2. V gave up 3 bases and J gave up 7 bases; unmatched junction bases: 5. CDR3 length: 14 amino acids. Per germline, CDR1 GTSNPN and CDR2 SVGIG (reference sequence). In DNA, the CDR3 is TGTGCCTGGAGGGCTAGCGGGAGGAGAAATGAGCAGTTCTTC. Protein: CAWRASGRRNEQFF.